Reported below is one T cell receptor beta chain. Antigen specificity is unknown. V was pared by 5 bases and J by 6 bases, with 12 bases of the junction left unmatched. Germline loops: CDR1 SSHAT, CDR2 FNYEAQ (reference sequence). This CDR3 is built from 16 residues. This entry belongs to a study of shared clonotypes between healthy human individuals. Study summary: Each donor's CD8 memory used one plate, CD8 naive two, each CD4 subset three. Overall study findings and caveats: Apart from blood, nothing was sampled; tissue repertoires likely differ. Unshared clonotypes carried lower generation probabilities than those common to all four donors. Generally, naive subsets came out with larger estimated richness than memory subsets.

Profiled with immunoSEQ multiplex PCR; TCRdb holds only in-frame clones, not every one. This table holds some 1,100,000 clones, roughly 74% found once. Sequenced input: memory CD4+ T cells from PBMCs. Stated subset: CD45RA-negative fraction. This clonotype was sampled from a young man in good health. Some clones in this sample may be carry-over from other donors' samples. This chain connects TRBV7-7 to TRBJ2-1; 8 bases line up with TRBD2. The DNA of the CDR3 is TGTGCCAGCAGCCATAACCTAGCGGGCCTTGGCAATGAGCAGTTCTTC. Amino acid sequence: CASSHNLAGLGNEQFF.